Below, 9 T cell receptor beta chains from the same sample are listed, as sequenced in a study of patients and donors after allogeneic stem cell transplantation. From the RT-PCR reads, TCRdb called clonotypes with MiXCR, one entry per CDR3 protein. Of 190,000 or so distinct CDR3 sequences listed, approximately 41% were seen once; the top ten hold 33%. The sequenced sample consisted of blood, either unsorted or a sorted T cell fraction (not recorded which). The receptors were sampled from a human donor who was either an allogeneic HSCT recipient or a stem cell or donor lymphocyte infusion donor (not recorded which). It is not recorded whose cells these are; they may come from a transplant donor.

This clonotype turned up a few times. The CDR3 protein is CSVTGRAANTEAFF. CDR3 DNA sequence: TGCAGCGTTACAGGGAGGGCGGCGAACACTGAAGCTTTCTTT. This rearrangement joins TRBV29-1 to TRBJ1-1; maybe TRBD1 (6 bases). V lost 5 bases to trimming and J lost 1 base, with 14 bases between them. The CDR3 consists of 14 residues. Germline lookup yields CDR1 SQVTM and CDR2 ANQGSEA.

There are many counts of this clonotype. The chain employs TRBV3-1 and TRBJ1-1; D ambiguous. This CDR3 contains 11 residues. The ends were cut back, 4 bases at V and 6 bases at J, with 6 bases in the middle. CDR1 and CDR2 (germline): LGHDT, YNNKEL (reference sequence). The CDR3 protein is CASSLGAEAFF. The CDR3 DNA reads as TGTGCCAGCAGCCTCGGGGCTGAAGCTTTCTTT.

This clonotype was seen more than once but under ten times. In nucleotides, the CDR3 is TGTGCCAGCATGCCGGGTTACGGGAACACTGAAGCTTTCTTT. Its translation is CASMPGYGNTEAFF. The chain uses TRBV12-3 or TRBV12-4 and TRBJ1-1; D is unresolved. Trimming took off 7 bases at V and 1 base at J, with 13 bases between the two ends. The CDR3 spans 14 residues.

This clonotype came up many times. V usage is TRBV5-1 and J usage is TRBJ1-1; D is uncertain. Germline loops: CDR1 SGHRS, CDR2 YFSETQ. The CDR3 contains 13 residues. Deletions cut 2 bases from V and 2 bases from J, with 7 bases between. The CDR3 region is CASSLRPNTEAFF. The CDR3 nucleotides read TGCGCCAGCAGCTTACGGCCCAACACTGAAGCTTTCTTT.

The chain combines TRBV5-4 with TRBJ1-2; 7 bases fit TRBD1. This CDR3 has 15 amino acids. V lost 0 bases to trimming and J lost 4 bases; unmatched junction nucleotides: 6. Germline CDR1 and CDR2: SGHNT and YYREEE (reference sequence). Written as DNA, the CDR3 is TGTGCCAGCAGCTTGGCCGGGACAGTAAGCTATGGCTACACCTTC. It specifies CASSLAGTVSYGYTF.

This sequence joins TRBV9 and TRBJ2-7, with a tentative D call TRBD1 (5 bases). Germline V gene lookup returns CDR1 SGDLS and CDR2 YYNGEE. CDR3 size: 14 residues. Trimming stripped 3 bases from V and 6 bases from J, with 16 bases between. In DNA form, the CDR3 reads TGTGCCAGCAGCGGCGTCGCAACTCAGGGCGAGCAGTACTTC. This sequence encodes CASSGVATQGEQYF.

The rearrangement links TRBV3-1 to TRBJ2-2; D is unresolved. This CDR3 region has 17 residues. The V gene lost 3 bases and the J gene lost 5 bases, with 19 bases spanning the gap. The germline CDR1 and CDR2 sequences are LGHDT and YNNKEL (reference sequence). The CDR3 DNA follows: TGTGCCAGCAGCCATCCGATGCATCTTACACGGACCGGGGAGCTGTTTTTT. Translation gives CASSHPMHLTRTGELFF.

This clonotype has only a few counts. This chain joins TRBV12-3 or TRBV12-4 and TRBJ2-1, with D possibly matching TRBD2 (6 bases). This CDR3 is built from 15 residues. V gave up 3 bases and J gave up 7 bases, with 16 bases separating them. CDR3 sequence: CASSFILAEKNEQFF. As DNA, the CDR3 is TGTGCCAGCAGTTTTATATTAGCGGAAAAAAATGAGCAGTTCTTC.

V is TRBV4-2 and J is TRBJ1-4; 11 bases align to TRBD1. With V trimmed by 4 bases and J by 6 bases, 1 base remained unmatched. The CDR3 length is 14 residues. CDR1 is LGHNA, CDR2 YNFKEQ, per germline. The CDR3 sequence: CASSLGQGDEKLFF. The CDR3 DNA sequence: TGTGCCAGCAGCCTGGGACAGGGGGATGAAAAACTGTTTTTT.